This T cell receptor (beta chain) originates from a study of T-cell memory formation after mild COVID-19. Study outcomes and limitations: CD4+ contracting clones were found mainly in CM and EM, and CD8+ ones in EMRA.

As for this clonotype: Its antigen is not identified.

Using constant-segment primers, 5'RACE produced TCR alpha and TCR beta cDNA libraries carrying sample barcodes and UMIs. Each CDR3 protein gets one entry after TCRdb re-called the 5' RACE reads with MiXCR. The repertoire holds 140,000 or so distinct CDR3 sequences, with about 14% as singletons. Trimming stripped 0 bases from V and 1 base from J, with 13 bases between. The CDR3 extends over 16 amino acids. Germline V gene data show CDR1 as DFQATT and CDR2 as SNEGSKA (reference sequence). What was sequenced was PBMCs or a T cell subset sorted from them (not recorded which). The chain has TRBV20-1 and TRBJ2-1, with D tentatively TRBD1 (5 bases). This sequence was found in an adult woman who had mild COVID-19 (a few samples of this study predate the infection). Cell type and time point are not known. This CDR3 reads CSARDQQGPSYNEQFF. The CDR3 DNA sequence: TGCAGTGCTAGAGATCAGCAGGGCCCATCCTACAATGAGCAGTTCTTC.